The 26 T cell receptor beta chains below come from one sample, sequenced in a study of PD-1 blockade in classical Hodgkin lymphoma. The time point is: cycle 4 day 1 (C4D1), after 6 weeks of nivolumab. Exposure to brentuximab vedotin varied, and each patient had relapsed following autologous stem cell transplantation. TCRdb keeps only in-frame clones here, not all; method: immunoSEQ multiplex PCR. The sample has just over 20,000 clones, roughly 77% seen once; the top ten hold roughly 21%. Sample: peripheral blood mononuclear cells (PBMCs), taken before the fourth cycle of nivolumab. The receptors derive from a human donor with classical Hodgkin lymphoma.

This clone occurred once. V and J are TRBV25-1 and TRBJ1-5, with 7 bases fitting TRBD1. V shed 2 bases, J shed 3 bases, and the junction held 4 bases outside the gene matches. The CDR3 runs 15 residues. Germline assignment: CDR1 MGHDK and CDR2 SYGVNS. In DNA form, the CDR3 reads TGTGCCAGCAGTGAACTCGGGACAGACAATCAGCCCCAGCATTTT. It is translated as CASSELGTDNQPQHF.

This clone was found a few times. The chain carries TRBV4-2 and TRBJ2-2; no reliable D call. Trimming removed 6 bases at V and 1 base at J, with 9 bases between. Germline assignment: CDR1 LGHNA and CDR2 YNFKEQ. The CDR3 totals 14 residues. CDR3 bases: TGTGCCAGCAGACCCGCGGAGAACACCGGGGAGCTGTTTTTT. Its protein is CASRPAENTGELFF.

V gene TRBV19 combines with J gene TRBJ1-1, with a weak D call TRBD1 (6 bases). CDR3 length equals 14 residues. The germline gives CDR1 LNHDA, CDR2 SQIVND (reference sequence). V lost 7 bases to trimming and J lost 2 bases, with 14 bases between them. DNA of the CDR3: TGTGCCAGTAAGGATACAGGGTACAACACTGAAGCTTTCTTT. Its protein is CASKDTGYNTEAFF.

The chain joins TRBV19 to TRBJ1-2; no clear D gene. This CDR3 spans 13 amino acids. V was pared by 1 base and J by 4 bases, with 7 bases between. Germline CDR1 reads LNHDA; CDR2 reads SQIVND (reference sequence). CDR3 protein: CASSIGQGYGYTF. The CDR3 nucleotides read TGTGCCAGTAGTATAGGACAAGGCTATGGCTACACCTTC.

The rearrangement joins TRBV7-8 to TRBJ1-2; tentative D call: TRBD1 (6 bases). V lost 5 bases to trimming and J lost 8 bases, with 15 bases between them. In germline, CDR1 is SGHVS, CDR2 FQNEAQ. CDR3 size: 13 residues. In DNA form, the CDR3 reads TGTGCCAGCAGCGGAGGGGGGGGCCTCGGCTACACCTTC. This translates into CASSGGGGLGYTF.

This chain links TRBV7-9 with TRBJ1-2; D is possibly TRBD1 (6 bases). This CDR3 spans 12 amino acids. Trimming cost V 5 bases and J 8 bases, with 12 bases left between them. Germline-derived CDR1 and CDR2 are SEHNR and FQNEAQ (reference sequence). For the CDR3, the DNA is TGTGCCAGCAGCATTACAGGGTACGGCTACACCTTC. It encodes CASSITGYGYTF. The whole variable domain, remainder taken from reference TRBV7-9 and TRBJ1-2, is DTGVSQNPRHKITKRGQNVTFRCDPISEHNRLYWYRQTLGQGPEFLTYFQNEAQLEKSRLLSDRFSAERPKGSFSTLEIQRTEQGDSAMYLCASSITGYGYTFGSGTRLTVV.

This clone appeared once. This sequence joins TRBV27 and TRBJ1-1, with 9 bases aligning to TRBD1. From germline, CDR1 is MNHEY and CDR2 SMNVEV (reference sequence). Unmatched junction bases numbered 7, after V lost 0 bases and J lost 8 bases. The CDR3 runs to 15 residues. The CDR3, as DNA: TGTGCCAGCAGTTTATCCCCTACAGGGGGCCCCGAAGCTTTCTTT. Translating it yields CASSLSPTGGPEAFF.

This clone was found once. The chain carries TRBV2 and TRBJ2-3, with 10 bases matching TRBD1. The CDR3 loop spans 14 amino acids. In germline, CDR1 is SNHLY, CDR2 FYNNEI. Trimming removed 8 bases from V and 5 bases from J; junction bases left unmatched: 7. This CDR3 is CASRQGALGDTQYF. In DNA form, the CDR3 reads TGTGCCAGCCGACAGGGGGCGCTGGGAGATACGCAGTATTTT. The full variable domain, rest sourced from reference TRBV2 and TRBJ2-3, is EPEVTQTPSHQVTQMGQEVILRCVPISNHLYFYWYRQILGQKVEFLVSFYNNEISEKSEIFDDQFSVERPDGSNFTLKIRSTKLEDSAMYFCASRQGALGDTQYFGPGTRLTVL.

CDR3 region: CASSPRDRETEAFF. The CDR3, as DNA: TGTGCCAGCAGTCCCCGGGACAGGGAGACTGAAGCTTTCTTT. V and J are TRBV6-5 and TRBJ1-1; 9 bases match TRBD1. V lost 5 bases and J lost 5; bases outside the gene matches: 6. CDR3 length: 14 residues. Germline V gene sequence: CDR1 MNHEY, CDR2 SVGAGI.

This chain links TRBV27 with TRBJ1-2; D call uncertain. This CDR3 comprises 15 residues. V was pared by 2 bases and J by 1 base, with 11 bases between. In germline, CDR1 is MNHEY, CDR2 SMNVEV (reference sequence). CDR3 sequence reads: CASSLIFGDNYGYTF. For the CDR3, the DNA is TGTGCCAGCAGTTTAATTTTTGGTGATAACTATGGCTACACCTTC.

This clone was counted a single time. The chain carries TRBV6-6 and TRBJ2-7; possible D gene TRBD1, 6 bases. There are 13 residues in the CDR3. From germline, CDR1 is MNHNY and CDR2 SVGAGI (reference sequence). Trimming cost V 6 bases and J 6 bases, with 15 bases left between them. The CDR3 spells CASRNPSGAEQYF. The CDR3 DNA reads TGTGCCAGCAGAAATCCATCAGGGGCCGAGCAGTACTTC.

This chain uses TRBV29-1 with TRBJ2-7; D perhaps matches TRBD2 (5 bases). Germline assignment: CDR1 SQVTM and CDR2 ANQGSEA. The CDR3 totals 11 residues. With 5 bases removed from V and 6 bases from J, the gap between germline ends came to 11 bases. For the CDR3, the DNA is TGCAGCGTTTCAAACGGGGTCGAGCAGTACTTC. Translated: CSVSNGVEQYF.

The chain couples TRBV27 to TRBJ2-5; D gene uncertain. V lost 7 bases to trimming and J lost 3 bases, with 12 bases between them. Germline values: CDR1 MNHEY, CDR2 SMNVEV (reference sequence). The CDR3 runs 13 residues. The CDR3 here is CASKPLSEETQYF. The CDR3 coding sequence is TGTGCCAGCAAACCCTTATCTGAAGAGACCCAGTACTTC.

The chain has TRBV25-1 and TRBJ2-3; D is unclear. This CDR3 has 15 amino acids. Trimming left V 2 bases short and J 3 bases short, with 12 bases between. Germline lookup yields CDR1 MGHDK and CDR2 SYGVNS. CDR3 nucleotides: TGTGCCAGCAGTGAAAGACACTTGGGAACAGATACGCAGTATTTT. Translation gives CASSERHLGTDTQYF.

The chain is built from TRBV10-2 and TRBJ2-4, with 11 positions matching TRBD2. The V gene's germline CDR1 is WSHSY and CDR2 SAAADI. The CDR3 is 15 residues long. The J segment lost 4 bases and the V segment lost 6 bases, leaving 5 bases of the junction unmatched. The DNA of the CDR3 is TGCGCCAGCAGCGGGGGACTAGCGGTTAAAAACATTCAGTACTTC. Protein product: CASSGGLAVKNIQYF.

The chain uses TRBV10-3 and TRBJ2-1; D not resolved. The germline gives CDR1 ENHRY, CDR2 SYGVKD. This CDR3 region has 15 residues. V lost 0 bases to trimming and J lost 0 bases, with 6 bases between them. DNA of the CDR3: TGTGCCATCAGTGAGTCCCAGGCCTCCTACAATGAGCAGTTCTTC. Protein product: CAISESQASYNEQFF.

CDR3: CASSHGTEETQYF. The CDR3 DNA reads as TGTGCCAGCTCACATGGGACAGAAGAGACCCAGTACTTC. J is TRBJ2-5 and V is TRBV18; 7 bases align to TRBD1. CDR3 length: 13 amino acids. Germline CDR1 reads KGHSH; CDR2 reads LQKENI. The V and J ends lost 4 bases and 3 bases, in that order; junction bases with no gene match: 2.

This chain connects TRBV6-6 to TRBJ1-2; unclear D gene. V gave up 0 bases and J gave up 6 bases, with 8 bases separating them. The CDR3 is 13 residues long. In germline, CDR1 is MNHNY, CDR2 SVGAGI (reference sequence). CDR3 DNA: TGTGCCAGCAGTTACTCAGGTGGCGATGGCTACACCTTC. It translates to CASSYSGGDGYTF.

By proportion, this clone is large. The chain employs TRBV15 and TRBJ2-7; the D gene is possibly TRBD2 (7 bases). Per the germline V gene, CDR1 is LNHNV and CDR2 is YYDKDF (reference sequence). The CDR3 extends over 16 amino acids. V lost 1 base and J 3 bases, leaving 16 bases between the germline ends. The CDR3: CATSRGIGGGDYEQYF. The CDR3 coding sequence is TGTGCCACCAGCAGAGGCATTGGAGGGGGGGACTACGAGCAGTACTTC.

The chain employs TRBV7-2 and TRBJ1-3, with TRBD1 matching over 7 bases. V was clipped by 7 bases and J by 4 bases; unmatched bases: 7. The CDR3 is 14 amino acids. Germline CDR1 is SGHTA and CDR2 is FQGNSA. The CDR3 DNA sequence: TGTGCCAGCACCCTACAGGGGTTGGGAAACACCATATATTTT. This translates into CASTLQGLGNTIYF.

The chain combines TRBV5-6 with TRBJ1-2; D not resolved. Trimming removed 1 base at V and 6 bases at J, with 4 bases between. The V gene's germline CDR1 is SGHDT and CDR2 YYEEEE. The CDR3 totals 11 residues. In DNA form, the CDR3 reads TGTGCCAGCAGCTTGATGGATGGCTACACCTTC. The encoded protein is CASSLMDGYTF.

The rearrangement uses TRBV19 and TRBJ2-3; no firm D call. The germline V and J ends were trimmed by 8 bases and 9 bases, with 18 bases remaining between them. Germline loops: CDR1 LNHDA, CDR2 SQIVND (reference sequence). The CDR3 is 13 residues long. The CDR3 region is CASSRQIGVTQYF. The CDR3, as DNA: TGTGCCAGTTCCCGACAAATAGGTGTCACGCAGTATTTT.

A remark on this clone: A junction boundary mismatches the germline segment, possibly from a read error. Within the sample, other DNA sequences also encode this same CDR3. The V gene is TRBV27, the J gene TRBJ2-3; no definite D call. Looked up from germline, CDR1 is MNHEY and CDR2 is SMNVEV (reference sequence). The CDR3 covers 17 residues. This CDR3 reads CASSSANLVGSTDTQYF. The CDR3 bases are TGTGCCAGCAGTTCCGCTAATCTGGTGGGTAGCACAGATACACAGTATTTT.

The V call is TRBV21-1, the J call TRBJ1-5; the listed D gene, TRBD1, was not tested against the DNA. TRBV21-1 is noted as a pseudogene. The CDR3 covers 14 residues. CDR3 loop: CASSKTGKNQPQHF. The CDR3 DNA is TGTGCCAGCAGCAAAACAGGGAAAAATCAGCCCCAGCATTTT.

V is TRBV27 and J is TRBJ1-1; 8 bases line up with TRBD1. Unmatched junction bases numbered 7, after V lost 4 bases and J lost 0 bases. CDR3 length equals 16 residues. CDR1 MNHEY and CDR2 SMNVEV come from the germline V gene (reference sequence). CDR3 amino acids: CASSSRDRWVNTEAFF. CDR3 DNA: TGTGCCAGCAGTTCTAGGGACAGGTGGGTGAACACTGAAGCTTTCTTT.

This chain connects TRBV7-9 to TRBJ2-3, with D maybe TRBD1 (5 bases). The ends were cut back, 5 bases at V and 3 bases at J, with 18 bases in the middle. CDR1 and CDR2 (germline): SEHNR, FQNEAQ (reference sequence). The CDR3 is 16 residues long. CDR3 DNA sequence: TGTGCCAGCAGCCCCAGTGGGGCCAGCTGGACAGATACGCAGTATTTT. Translating gives CASSPSGASWTDTQYF.